The clone carrying this TCR beta chain has ten or more counts. Its cognate antigen is unknown. This sample stems from a study of CD8 T cells in ankylosing spondylitis. The CDR3 is 20 amino acids. CDR1 and CDR2 (germline): DFQATT, SNEGSKA (reference sequence). J lost 3 bases, V lost 0 bases, and 12 bases had no gene match. Notes on the study in general: Blood of patients with ankylosing spondylitis appeared to be characterized by a TCR beta motif of eight highly homologous variants. Existing reports had already noted some motif variants in reactive arthritis synovial fluid and blood.

Via MiXCR, TCRdb re-called the 5' RACE reads, giving one row per CDR3 protein. The sample shows a few hundred thousand distinct CDR3 sequences, roughly an eighth of them seen only once. The sequence derives from a male donor with ankylosing spondylitis. This chain uses TRBV20-1 with TRBJ2-3; 16 bases align to TRBD2. The sequenced sample consisted of blood, either unsorted or a sorted T cell fraction (not recorded which). Here the CDR3 reads CSARDPMGLAGGPSTDTQYF. CDR3 DNA: TGCAGTGCTAGAGACCCTATGGGACTAGCGGGAGGGCCCTCGACAGATACGCAGTATTTT.